These T cell receptor beta chains were read from a single sample in a study of blood T cell repertoires in COVID-19. Repertoires were generated with immunoSEQ multiplex PCR, while TCRdb's copy carries only in-frame clones and drops some. The data show approximately 130,000 clones, more than 70% seen once. Sequenced input: peripheral blood. The receptors shown here come from a man in his 60s with acute or convalescent COVID-19. Both conserved end residues are part of each CDR3. D genes are given only for firm matches. Size values are once, few and many counts, or a class for expanded clones, and some rows have none.

V: TRBV28
size: .
D: TRBD1
J: TRBJ1-5
DNA: TGTGCCAGCAGCATACAGGGGGCAGGAGGGAATCAGCCCCAGCATTTT
CDR3: CASSIQGAGGNQPQHF

V: TRBV18
size: .
D: .
J: TRBJ2-2
DNA: TGTGCCAGCTCACACCGGGAAACAAACACCGGGGAGCTGTTTTTT
CDR3: CASSHRETNTGELFF

V: TRBV28
size: .
D: .
J: TRBJ2-1
DNA: TGTGCCAGCAGTTCCCGCAATGAGCAGTTCTTC
CDR3: CASSSRNEQFF

V: TRBV29-1
size: .
D: .
J: TRBJ2-3
DNA: TGCAGCGTTGACCGGACAGGCACAGATACGCAGTATTTT
CDR3: CSVDRTGTDTQYF

V: TRBV9
size: once
D: TRBD1
J: TRBJ2-7
DNA: TGTGCCAGCAGCTCGAGCCCCACAGGGGGCGAGCAGTACTTC
CDR3: CASSSSPTGGEQYF

V: TRBV10-3
size: .
D: TRBD1
J: TRBJ2-1
DNA: TGTGCCATCAGATGGGACAGGGAAGGCGATGAGCAGTTCTTC
CDR3: CAIRWDREGDEQFF

V: TRBV24-1
size: once
D: .
J: TRBJ1-2
DNA: TGTGCCACCAGTGATGGTATTCAGGGTGGCTATGGCTACACCTTC
CDR3: CATSDGIQGGYGYTF

V: TRBV3-1/TRBV3-2
size: .
D: .
J: TRBJ2-7
DNA: TGTGCCAGCAGCCAATCTCTCTACGAGCAGTACTTC
CDR3: CASSQSLYEQYF

V: TRBV27
size: .
D: .
J: TRBJ1-2
DNA: TGTGCCAGCAGTTCCACAGGGATCTATGGCTACACCTTC
CDR3: CASSSTGIYGYTF

V: TRBV2
size: .
D: .
J: TRBJ1-2
DNA: TGTGCCAGCAGTTTAAGACGGGAACCTTATGGCTACACCTTC
CDR3: CASSLRREPYGYTF

V: TRBV28
size: .
D: .
J: TRBJ1-1
DNA: TGTGCCAGCAGGTGGACAGATAGAACTGAAGCTTTCTTT
CDR3: CASRWTDRTEAFF

V: TRBV7-9
size: .
D: .
J: TRBJ1-6
DNA: TGTGCCAGCAGCCGAGGGGGTTCACCCCTCCACTTT
CDR3: CASSRGGSPLHF

V: TRBV7-2
size: .
D: TRBD1
J: TRBJ1-1
DNA: TGTGCCAGCAGCCCCGGGACAGCCAACACTGAAGCTTTCTTT
CDR3: CASSPGTANTEAFF

V: TRBV2
size: .
D: .
J: TRBJ1-5
DNA: TGTGCCAGCAGTGACTGGCAGGGCAGGCAGCCCCAGCATTTT
CDR3: CASSDWQGRQPQHF

V: TRBV25-1
size: once
D: .
J: TRBJ2-7
DNA: TGTGCCAGCCTAGGGGGATCCCCCTACGAGCAGTACTTC
CDR3: CASLGGSPYEQYF

V: TRBV24-1
size: .
D: .
J: TRBJ2-4
DNA: TGTGCCACCAGTGAGGCCTACAGGGAACGCAAAAACATTCAGTACTTC
CDR3: CATSEAYRERKNIQYF

V: TRBV5-6
size: few
D: .
J: TRBJ2-1
DNA: TGTGCCAGCAGCTTGGGGACGGTGGGGGCCAGTGAGCAGTTCTTC
CDR3: CASSLGTVGASEQFF

V: TRBV5-6
size: .
D: TRBD1
J: TRBJ2-7
DNA: TGTGCCAGCAGCTTACGGCAGGGGGTGTACGAGCAGTACTTC
CDR3: CASSLRQGVYEQYF

V: TRBV6-5
size: .
D: .
J: TRBJ1-2
DNA: TGTGCCAGCAGTTACTACCCGGGACACAACTATGGCTACACCTTC
CDR3: CASSYYPGHNYGYTF

V: TRBV14
size: .
D: TRBD2
J: TRBJ2-1
DNA: TGTGCCAGCAGCCTAGTTAGCGGGAGGTGGTTTTCCCATGAGCAGTTCTTC
CDR3: CASSLVSGRWFSHEQFF